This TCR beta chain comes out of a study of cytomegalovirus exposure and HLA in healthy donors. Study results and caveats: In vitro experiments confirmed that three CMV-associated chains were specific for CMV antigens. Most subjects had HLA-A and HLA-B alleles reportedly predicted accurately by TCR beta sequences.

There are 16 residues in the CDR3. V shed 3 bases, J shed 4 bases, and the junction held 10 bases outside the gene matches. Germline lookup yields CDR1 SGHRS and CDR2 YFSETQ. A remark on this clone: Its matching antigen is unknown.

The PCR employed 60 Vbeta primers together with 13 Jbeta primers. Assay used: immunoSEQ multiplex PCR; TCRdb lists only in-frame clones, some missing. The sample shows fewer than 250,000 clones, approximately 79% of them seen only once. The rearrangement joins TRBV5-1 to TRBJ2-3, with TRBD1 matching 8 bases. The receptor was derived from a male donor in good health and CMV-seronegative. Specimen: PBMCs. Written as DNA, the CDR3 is TGCGCCAGCAGCTCTGGAAGACAGGGGTACGCAGATACGCAGTATTTT. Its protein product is CASSSGRQGYADTQYF.